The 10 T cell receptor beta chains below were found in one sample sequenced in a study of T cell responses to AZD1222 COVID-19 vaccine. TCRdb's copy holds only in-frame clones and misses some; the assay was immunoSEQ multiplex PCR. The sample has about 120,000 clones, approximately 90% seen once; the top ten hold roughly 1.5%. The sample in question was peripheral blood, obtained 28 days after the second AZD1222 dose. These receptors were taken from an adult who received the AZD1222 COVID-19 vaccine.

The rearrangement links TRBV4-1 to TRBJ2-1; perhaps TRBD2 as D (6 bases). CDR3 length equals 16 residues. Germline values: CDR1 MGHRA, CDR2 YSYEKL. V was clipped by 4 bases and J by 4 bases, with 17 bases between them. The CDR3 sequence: CASSRTGLLGYNEQFF. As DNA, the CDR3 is TGCGCCAGCAGCCGGACGGGACTCTTGGGATACAATGAGCAGTTCTTC.

DNA for the CDR3: TGTGCCAGCAGCCGGCTAGCGGTTCCCTACGAGCAGTACTTC. Protein product: CASSRLAVPYEQYF. This sequence joins TRBV28 and TRBJ2-7; TRBD2 aligns across 7 bases. This CDR3 contains 14 residues. Germline V gene data show CDR1 as MDHEN and CDR2 as SYDVKM. Unmatched junction bases numbered 7, after V lost 6 bases and J lost 2 bases. Filled out from reference TRBV28 and TRBJ2-7, the complete variable domain reads DVKVTQSSRYLVKRTGEKVFLECVQDMDHENMFWYRQDPGLGLRLIYFSYDVKMKEKGDIPEGYSVSREKKERFSLILESASTNQTSMYLCASSRLAVPYEQYFGPGTRLTVT.

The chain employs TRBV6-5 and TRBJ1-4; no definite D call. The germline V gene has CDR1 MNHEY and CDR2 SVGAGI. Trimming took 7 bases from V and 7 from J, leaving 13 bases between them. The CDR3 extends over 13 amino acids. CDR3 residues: CASTDGDGEKLFF. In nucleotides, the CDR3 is TGTGCCAGCACCGACGGGGATGGTGAAAAACTGTTTTTT.

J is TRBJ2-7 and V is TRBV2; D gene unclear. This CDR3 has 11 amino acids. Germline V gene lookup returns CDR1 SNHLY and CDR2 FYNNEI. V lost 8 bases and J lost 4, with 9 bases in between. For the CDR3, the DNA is TGTGCCAGCGTCTCCGGTTACGAGCAGTACTTC. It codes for CASVSGYEQYF.

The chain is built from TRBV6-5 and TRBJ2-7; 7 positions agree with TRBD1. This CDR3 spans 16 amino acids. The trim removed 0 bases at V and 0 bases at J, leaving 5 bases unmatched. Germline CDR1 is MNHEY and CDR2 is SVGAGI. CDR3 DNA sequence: TGTGCCAGCAGTTACTCGACAGGGTATAGCTCCTACGAGCAGTACTTC. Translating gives CASSYSTGYSSYEQYF.

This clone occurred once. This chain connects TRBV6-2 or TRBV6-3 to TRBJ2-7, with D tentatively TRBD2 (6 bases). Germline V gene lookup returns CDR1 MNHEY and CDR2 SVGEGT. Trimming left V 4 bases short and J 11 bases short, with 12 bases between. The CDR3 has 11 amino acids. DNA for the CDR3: TGTGCCAGCAGTTCAAGCGGGCCTAAGTACTTC. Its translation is CASSSSGPKYF.

CDR3 protein: CAWSVPGLLAVLGGYTF. CDR3 coding DNA: TGTGCCTGGAGTGTACCCGGGCTTCTCGCGGTACTGGGGGGCTACACCTTC. This chain joins TRBV30 and TRBJ1-2, with D unresolved. Germline lookup yields CDR1 GTSNPN and CDR2 SVGIG (reference sequence). Trimming cost V 0 bases and J 8 bases, with 25 bases left between them. This CDR3 has 17 residues.

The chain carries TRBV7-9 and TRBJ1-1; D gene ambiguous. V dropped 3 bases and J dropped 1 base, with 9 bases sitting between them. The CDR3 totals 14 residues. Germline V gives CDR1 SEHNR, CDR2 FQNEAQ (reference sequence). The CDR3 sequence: CASSLVRENTEAFF. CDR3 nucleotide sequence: TGTGCCAGCAGCTTGGTTCGGGAGAACACTGAAGCTTTCTTT.

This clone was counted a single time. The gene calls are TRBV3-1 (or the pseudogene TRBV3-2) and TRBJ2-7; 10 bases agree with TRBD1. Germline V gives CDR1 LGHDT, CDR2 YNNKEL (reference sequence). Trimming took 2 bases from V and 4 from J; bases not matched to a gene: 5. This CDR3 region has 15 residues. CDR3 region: CASSQPGQGLYEQYF. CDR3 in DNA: TGTGCCAGCAGCCAACCGGGACAGGGGTTGTACGAGCAGTACTTC.

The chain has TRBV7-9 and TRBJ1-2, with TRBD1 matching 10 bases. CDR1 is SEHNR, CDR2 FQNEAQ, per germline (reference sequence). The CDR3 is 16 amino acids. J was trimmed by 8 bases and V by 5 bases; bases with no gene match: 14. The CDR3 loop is CASSPHTGQGLVGYTF. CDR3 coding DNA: TGTGCCAGCAGCCCGCACACGGGACAGGGGTTGGTCGGCTACACCTTC.